One sample yielded the 14 T cell receptor beta chains listed below, sequenced in a study. TCRdb re-derived calls from the 5' RACE reads in MiXCR, one entry per CDR3 protein. The data hold over 55,000 distinct CDR3 sequences, with approximately 31% observed a single time. Sequenced input: tumor-infiltrating naive CD4+ T cells sorted from the breast tumor. Subset denoted: naive CD4+ T cells, CD4+CD45RA+CD25-. Source of these receptors: a female donor with breast cancer.

This clonotype showed up just once. The genes are TRBV20-1 and TRBJ2-7, with a tentative D call TRBD1 (5 bases). CDR1 is DFQATT, CDR2 SNEGSKA, per germline (reference sequence). There are 13 residues in the CDR3. The V end was cut by 0 bases, the J end by 2 bases, with 8 bases between. CDR3 region: CSARDLTAYEQYF. The CDR3 region has the DNA TGCAGTGCTAGAGATTTGACAGCCTACGAGCAGTACTTC.

In this sample, this clonotype turned up a few times. This chain joins TRBV25-1 and TRBJ1-5; 10 bases fit TRBD1. Germline V CDR1 and CDR2: MGHDK, SYGVNS. The CDR3 is 16 residues long. V lost 3 bases to trimming and J lost 4 bases; unmatched junction nucleotides: 6. CDR3 sequence: CASSDSGTGVNQPQHF. The CDR3 nucleotides read TGTGCCAGCAGTGATTCTGGGACAGGGGTAAATCAGCCCCAGCATTTT.

This clonotype was counted a few times. The chain uses TRBV9 and TRBJ2-7; 11 positions agree with TRBD1. J lost 0 bases, V lost 4 bases, and 3 bases had no gene match. Germline V CDR1 and CDR2: SGDLS, YYNGEE. This CDR3 is 15 amino acids long. CDR3 loop: CASSTGTGGSYEQYF. CDR3 in DNA: TGTGCCAGCAGCACCGGGACAGGGGGCTCCTACGAGCAGTACTTC.

In this sample, this clonotype turned up a few times. The chain recombines TRBV27 with TRBJ2-1, with D unclear. CDR1 is MNHEY and CDR2 is SMNVEV in the germline V gene (reference sequence). The germline V and J ends were trimmed by 0 bases and 6 bases, with 12 bases remaining between them. This CDR3 spans 15 amino acids. Here the CDR3 reads CASSLSGIGVNEQFF. The CDR3 DNA sequence: TGTGCCAGCAGTTTATCGGGAATTGGGGTCAATGAGCAGTTCTTC.

This clonotype has more than one count but fewer than ten. The chain has TRBV4-1 and TRBJ2-7, with a tentative D call TRBD1 (6 bases). V lost 1 base and J lost 0, with 10 bases in between. This CDR3 region has 15 residues. Germline lookup yields CDR1 MGHRA and CDR2 YSYEKL. CDR3 in DNA: TGCGCCAGCAGCCAAGGGACAGCTAGCTCCTACGAGCAGTACTTC. It encodes CASSQGTASSYEQYF.

The rearrangement links TRBV29-1 to TRBJ1-4; maybe TRBD1 (5 bases). The CDR3 is 13 amino acids. The germline CDR1 and CDR2 sequences are SQVTM and ANQGSEA. Trimming took 4 bases from V and 8 from J, leaving 14 bases between them. In DNA form, the CDR3 reads TGCAGCGTTGTCTCGGGGGTTGGCGAAAAACTGTTTTTT. It encodes CSVVSGVGEKLFF.

This clonotype has more than one count but fewer than ten. The chain combines TRBV4-1 with TRBJ1-2, with D tentatively TRBD1 (5 bases). The CDR3 contains 13 residues. The germline V gene encodes CDR1 MGHRA and CDR2 YSYEKL. The V gene lost 4 bases and the J gene lost 4 bases, with 10 bases spanning the gap. Written as DNA, the CDR3 is TGCGCCAGCAGCCCCACAGGTTTCTATGGCTACACCTTC. The encoded protein is CASSPTGFYGYTF.

This clonotype was detected many times. The rearrangement uses TRBV20-1 and TRBJ2-5; 8 bases are a match to TRBD2. V was pared by 3 bases and J by 0 bases, with 3 bases of the junction left unmatched. Per the germline V gene, CDR1 is DFQATT and CDR2 is SNEGSKA (reference sequence). The CDR3 loop spans 14 amino acids. CDR3 nucleotide sequence: TGCAGTGCTAGGGTAGCGGGGTACCAAGAGACCCAGTACTTC. Residues: CSARVAGYQETQYF.

The gene calls are TRBV7-9 and TRBJ1-6; a weak D match, TRBD1 (5 bases). Trimming removed 2 bases at V and 8 bases at J, with 10 bases between. The germline gives CDR1 SEHNR, CDR2 FQNEAQ (reference sequence). CDR3 length: 14 residues. CDR3 sequence reads: CASSLSGKDSPLHF. DNA of the CDR3: TGTGCCAGCAGCTTATCAGGGAAGGATTCACCCCTCCACTTT.

V is TRBV6-2 or TRBV6-3 and J is TRBJ2-7, with TRBD2 matching 12 bases. CDR1 and CDR2 (germline): MNHEY, SVGEGT. The CDR3 contains 17 residues. Unmatched junction bases numbered 19, after V lost 8 bases and J lost 8 bases. In nucleotides, the CDR3 is TGTGCCAGCGAGACTAGGAATCTAAGACTAGCGGGAGAGAAGCAGTACTTC. Translation gives CASETRNLRLAGEKQYF.

In its sample, this clonotype was seen many times. This chain connects TRBV28 to TRBJ1-1; D gene unclear. This CDR3 is 14 amino acids long. Germline loops: CDR1 MDHEN, CDR2 SYDVKM. The ends were cut back, 2 bases at V and 2 bases at J, with 9 bases in the middle. The CDR3 reads CASSLLTVNTEAFF. The CDR3 nucleotides read TGTGCCAGCAGTTTACTGACTGTTAACACTGAAGCTTTCTTT.

The rearrangement uses TRBV20-1 and TRBJ1-5; 8 nucleotides match TRBD1. The CDR3 is 14 amino acids. Trimming cost V 2 bases and J 7 bases; bases outside gene matches: 7. The germline V gene encodes CDR1 DFQATT and CDR2 SNEGSKA (reference sequence). The CDR3 bases are TGCAGTGCTAGACCGGACAGGGTAGGGCAGCCCCAGCATTTT. Its protein is CSARPDRVGQPQHF.

This clonotype has more than one count but fewer than ten. This chain connects TRBV20-1 to TRBJ1-2; D perhaps matches TRBD1 (5 bases). V gave up 2 bases and J gave up 8 bases, with 15 bases separating them. CDR1 and CDR2 from the germline V gene are DFQATT and SNEGSKA (reference sequence). This CDR3 region has 13 residues. The CDR3 bases are TGCAGTGCTAGATCCGGGGCAGGGCAAGGCTACACCTTC. It codes for CSARSGAGQGYTF.

This clonotype showed up just a few times. V and J are TRBV18 and TRBJ1-3; D is undetermined. Trimming took 5 bases from V and 4 from J, leaving 12 bases between them. The CDR3 totals 14 residues. The V gene's germline CDR1 is KGHSH and CDR2 LQKENI. CDR3 amino acids: CASSATAVGNTIYF. CDR3 in DNA: TGTGCCAGCTCAGCAACAGCCGTGGGAAACACCATATATTTT. Full variable domain (remainder filled in from reference TRBV18 and TRBJ1-3): NAGVMQNPRHLVRRRGQEARLRCSPMKGHSHVYWYRQLPEEGLKFMVYLQKENIIDESGMPKERFSAEFPKEGPSILRIQQVVRGDSAAYFCASSATAVGNTIYFGEGSWLTVV.